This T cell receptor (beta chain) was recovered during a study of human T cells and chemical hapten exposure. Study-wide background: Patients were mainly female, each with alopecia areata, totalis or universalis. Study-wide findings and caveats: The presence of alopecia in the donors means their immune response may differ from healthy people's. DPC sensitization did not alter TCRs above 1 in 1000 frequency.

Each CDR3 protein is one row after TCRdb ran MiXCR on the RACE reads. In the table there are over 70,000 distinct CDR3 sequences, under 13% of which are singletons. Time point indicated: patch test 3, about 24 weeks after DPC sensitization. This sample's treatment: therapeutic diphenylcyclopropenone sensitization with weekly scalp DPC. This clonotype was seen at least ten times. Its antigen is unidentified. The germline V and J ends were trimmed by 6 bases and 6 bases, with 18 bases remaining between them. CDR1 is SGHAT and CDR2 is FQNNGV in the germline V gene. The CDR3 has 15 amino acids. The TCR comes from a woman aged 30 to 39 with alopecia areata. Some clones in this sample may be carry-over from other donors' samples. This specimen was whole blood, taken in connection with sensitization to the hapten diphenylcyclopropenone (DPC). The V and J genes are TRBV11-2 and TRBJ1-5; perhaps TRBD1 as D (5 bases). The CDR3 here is CASSPVRGSGQPQHF. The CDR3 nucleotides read TGTGCCAGCAGTCCGGTGAGGGGATCGGGTCAGCCCCAGCATTTT. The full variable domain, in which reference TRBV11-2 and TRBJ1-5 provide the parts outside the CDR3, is EAGVAQSPRYKIIEKRQSVAFWCNPISGHATLYWYQQILGQGPKLLIQFQNNGVVDDSQLPKDRFSAERLKGVDSTLKIQPAKLEDSAVYLCASSPVRGSGQPQHFGDGTRLSIL.